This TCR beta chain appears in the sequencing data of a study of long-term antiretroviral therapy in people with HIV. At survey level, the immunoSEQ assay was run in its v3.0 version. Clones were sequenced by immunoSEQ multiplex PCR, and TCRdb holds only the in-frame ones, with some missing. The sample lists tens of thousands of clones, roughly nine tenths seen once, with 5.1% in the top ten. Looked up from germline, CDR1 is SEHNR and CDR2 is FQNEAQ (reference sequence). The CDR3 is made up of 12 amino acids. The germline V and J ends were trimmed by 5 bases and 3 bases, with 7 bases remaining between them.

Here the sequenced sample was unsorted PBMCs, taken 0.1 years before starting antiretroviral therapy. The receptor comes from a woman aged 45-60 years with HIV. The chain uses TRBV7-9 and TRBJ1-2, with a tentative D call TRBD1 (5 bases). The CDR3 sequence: CASSPGHYGYTF. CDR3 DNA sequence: TGTGCCAGCAGCCCGGGACACTATGGCTACACCTTC.